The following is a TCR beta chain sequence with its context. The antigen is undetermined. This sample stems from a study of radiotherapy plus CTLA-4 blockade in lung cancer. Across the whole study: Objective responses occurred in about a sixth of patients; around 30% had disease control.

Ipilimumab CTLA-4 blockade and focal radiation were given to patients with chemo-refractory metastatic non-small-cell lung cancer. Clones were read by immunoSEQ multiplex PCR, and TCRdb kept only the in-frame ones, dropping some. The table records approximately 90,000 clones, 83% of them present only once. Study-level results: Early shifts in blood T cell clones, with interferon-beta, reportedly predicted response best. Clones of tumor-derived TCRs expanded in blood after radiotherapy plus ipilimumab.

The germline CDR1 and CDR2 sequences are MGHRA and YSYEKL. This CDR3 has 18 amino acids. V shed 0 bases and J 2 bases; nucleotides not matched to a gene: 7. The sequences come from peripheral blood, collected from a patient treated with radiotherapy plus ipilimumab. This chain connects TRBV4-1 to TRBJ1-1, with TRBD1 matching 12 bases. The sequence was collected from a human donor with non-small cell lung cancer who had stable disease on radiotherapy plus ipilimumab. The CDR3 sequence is CASSQDSGTGGSNTEAFF. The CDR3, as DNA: TGCGCCAGCAGCCAAGATTCTGGGACAGGGGGCAGTAACACTGAAGCTTTCTTT.